One and the same sample provided the 4 T cell receptor beta chains below, sequenced in a study of metastatic and nonmetastatic thyroid tumors. TCRdb re-clonotyped the PCR reads through MiXCR. The sample records about 15,000 clones, roughly 25% being singletons. The entire patient cohort was treatment-naive prior to thyroid surgery. Sequenced: adjacent normal tissue. Every receptor here comes from a female donor with papillary thyroid cancer or a benign thyroid nodule (not recorded which). Some clones in this sample may be carry-over from other donors' samples.

A few counts support this clone. The chain recombines TRBV12-3 or TRBV12-4 with TRBJ2-3; possibly TRBD1 or TRBD2 for D (6 bases each). CDR3 length: 12 residues. V lost 4 bases and J 9 bases, leaving 11 bases between the germline ends. CDR3 coding DNA: TGTGCCAGCAGTTCGGGGGCGCGGACGCAGTATTTT. This encodes CASSSGARTQYF.

V usage is TRBV5-1 and J usage is TRBJ1-1, with D perhaps TRBD1 (5 bases). CDR3 length: 14 residues. Trimming shortened V by 0 bases and J by 5 bases, and 11 bases separated the two germline ends. Germline CDR1 reads SGHRS; CDR2 reads YFSETQ. The CDR3 here is CASSLAGLTTEAFF. DNA for the CDR3: TGCGCCAGCAGCTTGGCGGGACTTACTACTGAAGCTTTCTTT.

The chain carries TRBV28 and TRBJ1-6, with a possible D match to TRBD1 (5 bases). Germline CDR1 is MDHEN and CDR2 is SYDVKM. Between the trimmed V and J ends, which lost 2 bases and 7 bases, there was a span of 6 bases. This CDR3 has 13 residues. The CDR3 sequence: CASSLGGNSPLHF. In nucleotides, the CDR3 is TGTGCCAGCAGTTTAGGGGGAAATTCACCCCTCCACTTT.

The V call is TRBV28, the J call TRBJ2-7; 12 bases match TRBD2. J lost 5 bases, V lost 4 bases, and 9 bases had no gene match. The CDR3 totals 16 residues. Germline CDR1 MDHEN, CDR2 SYDVKM. CDR3 in amino acids: CASSSPRTSGINEQYF. In DNA, the CDR3 is TGTGCCAGCAGTTCCCCGAGGACTAGCGGGATAAACGAGCAGTACTTC.